This passage covers 3 T cell receptor beta chains from one sample sequenced in a study of T cell changes during pregnancy in multiple sclerosis. The method was immunoSEQ multiplex PCR; TCRdb's version includes in-frame clones alone and lacks a portion of them. The sample includes around 12,000 clones, more than 70% of them seen just once. The sequencing used CD8+ T cells from peripheral blood mononuclear cells, collected in the first trimester of pregnancy. The receptors originated from a female donor with multiple sclerosis, enrolled in a pregnancy study.

This rearrangement joins TRBV4-1 to TRBJ1-1; 9 bases are a match to TRBD1. Germline CDR1 reads MGHRA; CDR2 reads YSYEKL. Trimming at V came to 4 bases and at J to 6 bases, leaving 9 bases not matched to a gene. This CDR3 region has 15 residues. CDR3 protein: CASSPSPGQGPEAFF. In DNA, the CDR3 is TGCGCCAGCAGCCCTTCACCGGGACAGGGTCCTGAAGCTTTCTTT.

The chain carries TRBV27 and TRBJ1-5; 7 nucleotides align to TRBD1. CDR3 length equals 14 residues. Germline V CDR1 and CDR2: MNHEY, SMNVEV (reference sequence). The V segment lost 5 bases and the J segment 5 bases; nucleotides outside the gene matches: 6. CDR3: CASSPRDRHQPQHF. The CDR3 coding sequence is TGTGCCAGCAGTCCAAGGGACAGACATCAGCCCCAGCATTTT.

The chain carries TRBV28 and TRBJ2-7, with 8 positions matching TRBD1. This CDR3 is built from 14 residues. The J segment lost 4 bases and the V segment lost 5 bases, leaving 7 bases of the junction unmatched. In germline, CDR1 is MDHEN, CDR2 SYDVKM. The chain's CDR3 is CASSQTGGGYEQYF. In nucleotides, the CDR3 is TGTGCCAGCAGTCAAACAGGGGGAGGTTACGAGCAGTACTTC.